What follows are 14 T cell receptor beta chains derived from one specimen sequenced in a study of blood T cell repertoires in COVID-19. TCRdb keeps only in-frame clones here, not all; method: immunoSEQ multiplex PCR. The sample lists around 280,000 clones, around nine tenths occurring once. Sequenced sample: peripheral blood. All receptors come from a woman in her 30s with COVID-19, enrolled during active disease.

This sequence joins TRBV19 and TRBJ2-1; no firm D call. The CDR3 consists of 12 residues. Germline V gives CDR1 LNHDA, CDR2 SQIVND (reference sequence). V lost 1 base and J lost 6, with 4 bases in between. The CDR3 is CASSIGINEQFF. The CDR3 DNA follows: TGTGCCAGTAGTATAGGTATCAATGAGCAGTTCTTC.

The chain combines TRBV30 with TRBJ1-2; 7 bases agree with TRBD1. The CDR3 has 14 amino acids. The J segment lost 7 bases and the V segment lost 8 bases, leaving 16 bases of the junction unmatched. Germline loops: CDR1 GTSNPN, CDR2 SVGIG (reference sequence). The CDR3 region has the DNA TGTGCCCAGAGTCGGGACAGCCAATTCTTTGGCTACACCTTC. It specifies CAQSRDSQFFGYTF.

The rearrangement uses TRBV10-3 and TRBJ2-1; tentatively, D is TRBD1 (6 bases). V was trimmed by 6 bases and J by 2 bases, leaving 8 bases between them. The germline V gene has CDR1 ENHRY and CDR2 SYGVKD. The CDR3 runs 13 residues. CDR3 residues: CAIRQGAYNEQFF. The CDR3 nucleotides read TGTGCCATCAGACAGGGTGCCTACAATGAGCAGTTCTTC.

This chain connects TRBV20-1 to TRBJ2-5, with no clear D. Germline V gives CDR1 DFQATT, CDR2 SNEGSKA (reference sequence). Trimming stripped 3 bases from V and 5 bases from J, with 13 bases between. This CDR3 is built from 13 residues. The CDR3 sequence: CSASWATSETQYF. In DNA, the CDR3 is TGCAGTGCTAGTTGGGCTACTTCGGAGACCCAGTACTTC.

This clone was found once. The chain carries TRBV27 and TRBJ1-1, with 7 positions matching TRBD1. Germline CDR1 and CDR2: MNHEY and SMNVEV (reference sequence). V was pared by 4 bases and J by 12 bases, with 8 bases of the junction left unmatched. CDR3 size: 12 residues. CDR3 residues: CASSSLDRNTFF. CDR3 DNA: TGTGCCAGCAGTTCATTGGACAGGAACACTTTCTTT.

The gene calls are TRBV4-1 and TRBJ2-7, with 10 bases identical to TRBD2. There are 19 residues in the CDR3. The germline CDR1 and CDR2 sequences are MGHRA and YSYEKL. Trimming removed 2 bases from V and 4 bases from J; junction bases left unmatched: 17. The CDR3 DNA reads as TGCGCCAGCAGCCAACTACTAGCGGGGAGAGGGATCGGGGGGTACGAGCAGTACTTC. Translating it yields CASSQLLAGRGIGGYEQYF.

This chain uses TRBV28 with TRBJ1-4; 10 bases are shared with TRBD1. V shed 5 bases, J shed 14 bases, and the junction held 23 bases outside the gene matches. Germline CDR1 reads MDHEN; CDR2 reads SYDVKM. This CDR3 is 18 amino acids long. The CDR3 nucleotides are TGTGCCAGCAGTAATATACCGGGAAGACAGGGGGCCCCCCATGGGCTGTTTTTT. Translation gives CASSNIPGRQGAPHGLFF.

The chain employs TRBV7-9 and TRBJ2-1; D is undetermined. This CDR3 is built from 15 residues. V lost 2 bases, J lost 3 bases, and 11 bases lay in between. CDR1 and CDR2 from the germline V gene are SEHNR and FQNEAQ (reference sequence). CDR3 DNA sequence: TGTGCCAGCAGCTTACACTCCGGCGGCTACAATGAGCAGTTCTTC. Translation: CASSLHSGGYNEQFF. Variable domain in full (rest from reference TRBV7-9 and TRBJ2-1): DTGVSQNPRHKITKRGQNVTFRCDPISEHNRLYWYRQTLGQGPEFLTYFQNEAQLEKSRLLSDRFSAERPKGSFSTLEIQRTEQGDSAMYLCASSLHSGGYNEQFFGPGTRLTVL.

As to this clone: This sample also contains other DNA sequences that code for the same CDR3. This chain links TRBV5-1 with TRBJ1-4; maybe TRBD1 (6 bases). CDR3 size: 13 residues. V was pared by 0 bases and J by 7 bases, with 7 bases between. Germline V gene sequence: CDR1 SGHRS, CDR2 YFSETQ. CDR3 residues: CASSLGQAEKLFF. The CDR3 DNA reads TGCGCCAGCAGCTTGGGACAGGCTGAAAAACTGTTTTTT. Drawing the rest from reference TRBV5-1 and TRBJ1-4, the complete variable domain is KAGVTQTPRYLIKTRGQQVTLSCSPISGHRSVSWYQQTPGQGLQFLFEYFSETQRNKGNFPGRFSGRQFSNSRSEMNVSTLELGDSALYLCASSLGQAEKLFFGSGTQLSVL.

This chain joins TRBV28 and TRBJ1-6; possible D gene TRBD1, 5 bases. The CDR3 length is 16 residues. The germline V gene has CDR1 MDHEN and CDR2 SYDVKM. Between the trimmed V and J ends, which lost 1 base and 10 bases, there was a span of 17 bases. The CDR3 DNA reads TGTGCCAGCAGTTTATTTTCTTTTGGGGGGGAATCACCCCTCCACTTT. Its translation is CASSLFSFGGESPLHF. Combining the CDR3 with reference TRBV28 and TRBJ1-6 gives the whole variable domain DVKVTQSSRYLVKRTGEKVFLECVQDMDHENMFWYRQDPGLGLRLIYFSYDVKMKEKGDIPEGYSVSREKKERFSLILESASTNQTSMYLCASSLFSFGGESPLHFGNGTRLTVT.

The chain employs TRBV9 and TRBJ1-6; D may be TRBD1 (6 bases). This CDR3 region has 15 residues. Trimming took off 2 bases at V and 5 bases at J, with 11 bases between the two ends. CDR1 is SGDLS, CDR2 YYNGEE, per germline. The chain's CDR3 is CASSVQGIDNSPLHF. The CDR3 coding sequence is TGTGCCAGCAGCGTCCAGGGGATAGATAATTCACCCCTCCACTTT.

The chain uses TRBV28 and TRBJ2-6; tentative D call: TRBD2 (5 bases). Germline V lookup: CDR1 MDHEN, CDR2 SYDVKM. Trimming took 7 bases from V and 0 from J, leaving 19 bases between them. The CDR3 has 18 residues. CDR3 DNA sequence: TGTGCCAGCAACCCCAGCTCATTAGGGAGCTCTGGGGCCAACGTCCTGACTTTC. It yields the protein CASNPSSLGSSGANVLTF. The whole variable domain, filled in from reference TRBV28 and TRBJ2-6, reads DVKVTQSSRYLVKRTGEKVFLECVQDMDHENMFWYRQDPGLGLRLIYFSYDVKMKEKGDIPEGYSVSREKKERFSLILESASTNQTSMYLCASNPSSLGSSGANVLTFGAGSRLTVL.

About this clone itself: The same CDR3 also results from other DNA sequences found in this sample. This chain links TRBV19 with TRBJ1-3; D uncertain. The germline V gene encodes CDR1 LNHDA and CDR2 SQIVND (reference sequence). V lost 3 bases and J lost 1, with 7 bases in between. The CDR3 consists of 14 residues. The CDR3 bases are TGTGCCAGTAGTATCAGCGTATCTGGAAACACCATATATTTT. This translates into CASSISVSGNTIYF.

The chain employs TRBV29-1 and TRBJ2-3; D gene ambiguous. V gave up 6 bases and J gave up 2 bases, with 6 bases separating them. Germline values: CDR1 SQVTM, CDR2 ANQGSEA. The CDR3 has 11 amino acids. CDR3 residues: CSVVATDTQYF. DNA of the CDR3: TGCAGCGTGGTGGCCACAGATACGCAGTATTTT.